This T cell receptor (beta chain) was sequenced during a study of control samples from healthy donors and cancer patients. The CDR3 has 15 amino acids. Germline trimming cut 1 base from V and 6 bases from J; bases unmatched to any gene: 4. Germline V gives CDR1 SGHRS, CDR2 YFSETQ. Here immunoSEQ multiplex PCR was the method, and the copy in TCRdb shows in-frame clones only, minus some. The sample holds 160,000 or so clones, roughly nine tenths seen once. J is TRBJ2-3 and V is TRBV5-1, with 11 bases lining up with TRBD2. This TCR derives from a woman aged 25 to 45 in good health. The specimen was blood. CDR3 amino acids: CASSLLAGGADTQYF. As DNA, the CDR3 is TGCGCCAGCAGCTTGCTAGCGGGAGGTGCGGATACGCAGTATTTT.